This section outlines one T cell receptor (beta chain) sequence together with its context. Its matching antigen is unknown. The entry originates in a study of T cells in Graves' hyperthyroidism and ophthalmopathy. It was uncontrolled infection, other autoimmune disease, pregnancy or lactation that excluded patients. Clinicians diagnosed patients from clinical symptoms, serum thyroxine and TRAb, thyroid ultrasound and orbital computed tomography. A roughly 10 ml volume of fresh peripheral blood provided the PBMCs. This CDR3 is built from 15 residues. Trimming pared 0 bases from V and 4 bases from J, leaving 10 bases between. Germline CDR1 and CDR2: SGHNT and YYREEE (reference sequence). Amplified TCR beta CDR3 regions came from RNA transcripts. First-round RT-PCR of the TCR CDR3 relied on the HTBI primer set. TCRdb redid the calling of the multiplex PCR reads with MiXCR, one entry per CDR3 protein. The table lists approximately 610,000 distinct CDR3 sequences, around 17% of them singletons.

Study outcomes and limitations: Most clonotypes expanded in thyroid above 0.001 were likewise present in blood.

V is TRBV5-4 and J is TRBJ1-4, with D unclear. Sequences were obtained from blood. This receptor was taken from a woman aged 18-30 years with Graves' hyperthyroidism. CDR3 sequence: CASSLAGGFNEKLFF. The CDR3 DNA reads as TGTGCCAGCAGCTTGGCGGGCGGTTTTAATGAAAAACTGTTTTTT. The full variable domain, with the rest looked up from reference TRBV5-4 and TRBJ1-4, is ETGVTQSPTHLIKTRGQQVTLRCSSQSGHNTVSWYQQALGQGPQFIFQYYREEENGRGNFPPRFSGLQFPNYSSELNVNALELDDSALYLCASSLAGGFNEKLFFGSGTQLSVL.